A single sample gave rise to the 9 T cell receptor beta chains below, sequenced in a study of blood T cell repertoires in COVID-19. Measured with immunoSEQ multiplex PCR; TCRdb has only the in-frame clones, and not every one. This table has 60,000 to 70,000 clones, just over 85% appearing once. The sequenced material came from peripheral blood. These receptor sequences come from a woman aged 80 or older with active COVID-19.

J is TRBJ1-1 and V is TRBV5-1, with 7 bases that match TRBD1. The CDR3 length is 15 residues. The germline CDR1 and CDR2 sequences are SGHRS and YFSETQ. Germline trimming cut 0 bases from V and 7 bases from J; bases unmatched to any gene: 9. The CDR3 sequence is CASSLASRGVNEAFF. CDR3 nucleotide sequence: TGCGCCAGCAGCTTGGCAAGCAGGGGGGTTAATGAAGCTTTCTTT.

This rearrangement joins TRBV30 to TRBJ2-7; D unclear. With 0 bases removed from V and 3 bases from J, the gap between germline ends came to 6 bases. The CDR3 has 12 amino acids. CDR1 and CDR2 from the germline V gene are GTSNPN and SVGIG (reference sequence). The chain's CDR3 is CAWSVSVYEQYF. CDR3 bases: TGTGCCTGGAGTGTCAGCGTCTACGAGCAGTACTTC.

The rearrangement uses TRBV5-1 and TRBJ2-3, with 8 positions matching TRBD2. The CDR3 has 17 residues. The V and J ends lost 5 bases and 0 bases, in that order; junction bases with no gene match: 11. Germline CDR1 is SGHRS and CDR2 is YFSETQ. The CDR3 DNA reads TGCGCCAGCAGGTCCGGGACTAGAACGTTCAGCACAGATACGCAGTATTTT. Translated, it gives CASRSGTRTFSTDTQYF.

This clone was seen once. The gene calls are TRBV7-2 and TRBJ2-3; 8 positions agree with TRBD2. CDR1 is SGHTA, CDR2 FQGNSA, per germline. The CDR3 sequence is 15 residues long. V trimming: 3 bases; J trimming: 7 bases; junction bases outside the gene matches: 9. As DNA, the CDR3 is TGTGCCAGCAGCTTCCGGGGGGGCCTCCATTATACGCAGTATTTT. This gives the protein CASSFRGGLHYTQYF.

This CDR3 is CASSFGSGGYEQYF. Written as DNA, the CDR3 is TGCGCCAGCAGCTTTGGTAGCGGGGGCTACGAGCAGTACTTC. This rearrangement joins TRBV5-1 to TRBJ2-7; 9 nucleotides agree with TRBD2. In germline, CDR1 is SGHRS, CDR2 YFSETQ. The CDR3 is made up of 14 amino acids. V lost 2 bases to trimming and J lost 3 bases; unmatched junction nucleotides: 3.

A single count supports this clone. V and J are TRBV6-6 and TRBJ2-5, with TRBD2 matching over 7 bases. The junction had 3 bases not matched to a gene; V was cut back by 4 bases and J by 1 base. CDR1 MNHNY and CDR2 SVGAGI come from the germline V gene (reference sequence). This CDR3 has 14 residues. The CDR3 sequence: CASSFTGGQETQYF. The DNA for the CDR3 is TGTGCCAGCAGTTTCACGGGGGGCCAAGAGACCCAGTACTTC.

Comment on this clone: The sample holds other DNA sequences that translate to the same CDR3. V usage is TRBV6-5 and J usage is TRBJ1-2; possible D gene TRBD1, 5 bases. Germline V gene lookup returns CDR1 MNHEY and CDR2 SVGAGI. V was shortened by 6 bases and J by 6 bases, with 11 bases between the two germline ends. The CDR3 loop spans 12 amino acids. CDR3 protein: CASSSGGDGYTF. CDR3 sequence (DNA): TGTGCCAGCAGCTCCGGGGGAGATGGCTACACCTTC.

This clone was counted only a few times. The chain recombines TRBV4-3 with TRBJ2-3; 9 bases map to TRBD2. The V gene's germline CDR1 is LGHNA and CDR2 YSLEER. V lost 2 bases, J lost 1 base, and 10 bases stayed unmatched. The CDR3 loop spans 18 amino acids. This CDR3 reads CASSQWAPTSGRTDTQYF. The CDR3 DNA follows: TGCGCCAGCAGCCAATGGGCCCCGACTAGCGGACGCACAGATACGCAGTATTTT.

V usage is TRBV5-1 and J usage is TRBJ2-2; 12 nucleotides agree with TRBD2. CDR1 is SGHRS and CDR2 is YFSETQ in the germline V gene. This CDR3 is 15 amino acids long. J lost 6 bases, V lost 5 bases, and 5 bases had no gene match. As DNA, the CDR3 is TGCGCCAGCAGACTGACTAGCGGGGGATCCGGGGAGCTGTTTTTT. Amino acids: CASRLTSGGSGELFF. Together with reference TRBV5-1 and TRBJ2-2, the CDR3 gives the full variable domain: KAGVTQTPRYLIKTRGQQVTLSCSPISGHRSVSWYQQTPGQGLQFLFEYFSETQRNKGNFPGRFSGRQFSNSRSEMNVSTLELGDSALYLCASRLTSGGSGELFFGEGSRLTVL.